Listed below are T cell receptor beta chains from one sample, sequenced in a study of PD-1 blockade in mismatch repair-deficient tumors. Profiling relied on immunoSEQ multiplex PCR, and the TCRdb table lists in-frame clones only, not all of them. The sample contains 15,000 to 25,000 clones, roughly 80% of which appear only once. Sequences were derived from PBMCs, sampled 52 weeks after starting pembrolizumab. The source is an adult with mismatch repair-deficient cancer. Both conserved end residues are part of each CDR3. The order of the fields is CDR3 DNA, CDR3 protein, D gene, clone size, J gene, V gene. A D gene is named only where the DNA matches it firmly. Where a row states a size, it is once, few, many or the class of an expanded clone; other rows omit it.

DNA: TGTGCCAGCAGACCTGGACAGGGGGATGGCTACACCTTC
CDR3: CASRPGQGDGYTF
D: TRBD1
size: .
J: TRBJ1-2
V: TRBV5-6

DNA: TGTGCCAGAAGCTTGCCTAGCGGGAACTTAGTTGGGAATGAGCAGTTCTTC
CDR3: CARSLPSGNLVGNEQFF
D: TRBD2
size: once
J: TRBJ2-1
V: TRBV5-3

DNA: TGTGCCAGCAGCTTCGGGGAAGGGACCCAGTACTTC
CDR3: CASSFGEGTQYF
D: .
size: .
J: TRBJ2-5
V: TRBV7-3

DNA: TGTGCCAGCAGCCAATCCAGCGGGGGAAACACCATATATTTT
CDR3: CASSQSSGGNTIYF
D: .
size: .
J: TRBJ1-3
V: TRBV14

DNA: TGTGCCAGCAGTCGAGGACTGGACTCCTACGAGCAGTACTTC
CDR3: CASSRGLDSYEQYF
D: .
size: .
J: TRBJ2-7
V: TRBV6-5

DNA: TGTGCCAGTAGTATAGGAGGAGGGAGGAGGTTTGAAAAACTGTTTTTT
CDR3: CASSIGGGRRFEKLFF
D: .
size: .
J: TRBJ1-4
V: TRBV19

DNA: TGTGCCACCAGCGTCCGGACACAGGGGTTAGGTGAGCAGTTCTTC
CDR3: CATSVRTQGLGEQFF
D: TRBD1
size: .
J: TRBJ2-1
V: TRBV15

DNA: TGCGCCAGCAGCAAGGGACAGGGGGATGAAAAACTGTTTTTT
CDR3: CASSKGQGDEKLFF
D: TRBD1
size: .
J: TRBJ1-4
V: TRBV5-1

DNA: TGTGCCAGCAGCTCCCAGAGTGGAGGTGATACGCAGTATTTT
CDR3: CASSSQSGGDTQYF
D: .
size: .
J: TRBJ2-3
V: TRBV5-4

DNA: TGCGCCAGCAGTCAATCCTACAGTTGTCCGCCCCAGCATTTT
CDR3: CASSQSYSCPPQHF
D: .
size: .
J: TRBJ1-5
V: TRBV23-1

DNA: TGCGCCAGCAGCCAAGATATCCGCTATAGCAATCAGCCCCAGCATTTT
CDR3: CASSQDIRYSNQPQHF
D: .
size: .
J: TRBJ1-5
V: TRBV4-1

DNA: TGTGCCAGCAGCCCCGGGACAGGGGAAGGAAACACCATATATTTT
CDR3: CASSPGTGEGNTIYF
D: TRBD1
size: .
J: TRBJ1-3
V: TRBV7-9

DNA: TGTGCCAGCAGCCAAGTAGGTGGGCCCCCCAAAAACATTCAGTACTTC
CDR3: CASSQVGGPPKNIQYF
D: .
size: .
J: TRBJ2-4
V: TRBV4-2

DNA: TGTGCCAGCAGTGCGCACCTAGCGAGAGCCACAGATACGCAGTATTTT
CDR3: CASSAHLARATDTQYF
D: .
size: .
J: TRBJ2-3
V: TRBV28

DNA: TGTGCCAGCAGTAGAGCAATGAAAGAGACCCAGTACTTC
CDR3: CASSRAMKETQYF
D: .
size: .
J: TRBJ2-5
V: TRBV27

DNA: TGTGCCAGTAGCAACGGGGTGCTCTATGGCTACACCTTC
CDR3: CASSNGVLYGYTF
D: .
size: few
J: TRBJ1-2
V: TRBV19

DNA: TGCGCCAGCAGCCCAGGAAGCGCGGGGGGCACAGATACGCAGTATTTT
CDR3: CASSPGSAGGTDTQYF
D: TRBD2
size: once
J: TRBJ2-3
V: TRBV5-1

DNA: TGTGCCAGCAGCCCTCCTCAGGGTGGATCCTACGAGCAGTACTTC
CDR3: CASSPPQGGSYEQYF
D: .
size: few
J: TRBJ2-7
V: TRBV7-9

DNA: TGTGCCAGCAGCCCCCTTAGTAGCAACAATGAGCAGTTCTTC
CDR3: CASSPLSSNNEQFF
D: .
size: .
J: TRBJ2-1
V: TRBV7-6

DNA: TGCGCCAGCAGCTTGATAGAGGGCGCGGACTACGAGCAGTACTTC
CDR3: CASSLIEGADYEQYF
D: .
size: .
J: TRBJ2-7
V: TRBV5-1

DNA: TGTGCCAGCAGCTTCGACAGGGCCTACGAGCAGTACTTC
CDR3: CASSFDRAYEQYF
D: TRBD1
size: few
J: TRBJ2-7
V: TRBV7-9

DNA: TGTGCCAGCAGGGGGGGGACTAGCGGGGGGTACAATGAGCAGTTCTTC
CDR3: CASRGGTSGGYNEQFF
D: TRBD2
size: .
J: TRBJ2-1
V: TRBV28

DNA: TGTGCCAGCAGTACTACTAGAGACAATGAGCAGTTCTTC
CDR3: CASSTTRDNEQFF
D: .
size: .
J: TRBJ2-1
V: TRBV27

DNA: TGTGCCTGGAGTGTAGGCCTAGCGCACCCCAACGTCCTGACTTTC
CDR3: CAWSVGLAHPNVLTF
D: .
size: .
J: TRBJ2-6
V: TRBV30

DNA: TGTGCCAGCAGCCCAGAGACTAGCGGGAGTCTCAATGAGCAGTTCTTC
CDR3: CASSPETSGSLNEQFF
D: TRBD2
size: .
J: TRBJ2-1
V: TRBV13

DNA: TGTGCCAGCAGTGAAACAAAGAATCAGCCCCAGCATTTT
CDR3: CASSETKNQPQHF
D: .
size: .
J: TRBJ1-5
V: TRBV6-1

DNA: TGCGCCAGCAGCTTGGGACTCACAGATACGCAGTATTTT
CDR3: CASSLGLTDTQYF
D: .
size: .
J: TRBJ2-3
V: TRBV5-1

DNA: TGTGCCAGCAGTCCGACAGGGGGAGATCAGCCCCAGCATTTT
CDR3: CASSPTGGDQPQHF
D: TRBD1
size: .
J: TRBJ1-5
V: TRBV28

DNA: TGTGCCAGCACCTCGGACTCGGACTACGAGCAGTACTTC
CDR3: CASTSDSDYEQYF
D: .
size: few
J: TRBJ2-7
V: TRBV5-5

DNA: TGTGCCAGCAGTTTCCCCGGGACTAGCCGTTCAGAGACCCAGTACTTC
CDR3: CASSFPGTSRSETQYF
D: TRBD2
size: .
J: TRBJ2-5
V: TRBV28

DNA: TGTGCCATCAGCTACCATAGCGGACACTCCTACAATGAGCAGTTCTTC
CDR3: CAISYHSGHSYNEQFF
D: .
size: .
J: TRBJ2-1
V: TRBV10-3

DNA: TGTGCCAGCAGCTATCAATCCTCTGGAAACACCATATATTTT
CDR3: CASSYQSSGNTIYF
D: .
size: .
J: TRBJ1-3
V: TRBV7-9

DNA: TGTGCCAGCAGGGGGGCGACGAACACCGGGGAGCTGTTTTTT
CDR3: CASRGATNTGELFF
D: .
size: .
J: TRBJ2-2
V: TRBV2

DNA: TGTGCCAGCTCACCACCGACTAGTACCCCTGAGACCCAGTACTTC
CDR3: CASSPPTSTPETQYF
D: .
size: .
J: TRBJ2-5
V: TRBV18

DNA: TGTGCCAGCAGGTACACAGGGGGCAGGGTGGAGCAGTACTTC
CDR3: CASRYTGGRVEQYF
D: TRBD1
size: .
J: TRBJ2-7
V: TRBV28

DNA: TGTGCCAGCAAGGCGGGGCTAGCGGGGTTGGATACGCAGTATTTT
CDR3: CASKAGLAGLDTQYF
D: TRBD2
size: once
J: TRBJ2-3
V: TRBV6-1